The present entry profiles one T cell receptor beta chain with its context. This receptor's antigen is unknown. Base qualities were left out, and no much larger clone turns up one base away. The sample belongs to a study of blood T cell repertoires in COVID-19 (dated by TCRdb to between 2020 and 2021). Describing the broader study: Samples covering the acute and convalescent phases of COVID-19 were provided by collaborators in the United States, Italy and Spain. The prospective study material was composed of cDNA or gDNA derived from T cells, B-cell-depleted T cells, or PBMCs. Subjects who had been exposed to COVID-19, were actively infected with it, or had recovered from it provided the deeply sampled blood TCRbeta repertoires that made up the dataset. The repertoires were made available in a free public database intended to serve as a resource for research on the immune response to SARS-CoV-2. The samples were drawn from two sources: the first 160 participants of the ongoing ImmuneRACE study, and fewer than 1,500 subjects contributed by 6 global collaborators. A de-identified subject ID, COVID-19 status, age in years and sex were almost always included in the sample metadata. Where available, HLA class I and class II types were obtained from metadata supplied by the sample provider rather than from assay-based typing. Overall study outcomes, separate from this receptor: Clinical and demographic metadata were provided uncurated, with the amount varying by source and participant.

Taken from cysteine to phenylalanine, the CDR3 has 15 residues. This entry keeps only the CDR3 DNA: 45 bases, framed from base 1. As encoded in the germline V gene, CDR1 is ENHRY while CDR2 is SYGVKD. V is shortened by 3 bases, J by 6 bases, and the region joining them spans 17 bases. TCRbeta CDR3 regions were amplified from genomic DNA by means of the immunoSEQ Assay, a bias-controlled multiplex PCR. In the source study's methods: The number of nucleated cells in each sample was estimated from the amplification of reference gene primers within the assay. Sequence reads were collapsed and filtered to measure the absolute abundance of every unique TCRbeta CDR3 rearrangement. For each sample, productive Simpson clonality was calculated by taking the square root of Simpson's diversity index across productive rearrangements. The table comes from immuneACCESS by way of TCRdb, which keeps in-frame sequences with V and J called. Part of the clones is missing from these tables; in studies checked, under half for an unresolved V gene and the rest for unknown reasons. Clonal size and the V and J genes are those of that table, whereas D and trimming came from the DNA. In all, the sample holds approximately 220,000 clones, and roughly 83% of those were seen once. Around 26% of the sample rests with the top ten.

Whole blood was collected in K2EDTA tubes by collaborating institutions according to the institutions' own protocols. Collaborator samples were shipped for TCRbeta analysis as frozen whole blood, isolated PBMCs, or DNA extracted from either sample type. The receptor chain draws on TRBV10-3 and TRBJ1-1; TRBD1 is a possible D gene, resting on 6 matching bases. Sequenced sample: peripheral blood. This sequence originates from a man aged 40-50 years with acute or convalescent COVID-19. The CDR3 protein: CAISEQGLEISEAFF. The DNA sequence reads TGTGCCATCAGTGAACAGGGTCTAGAAATCTCTGAAGCTTTCTTT.